Presented here are 19 T cell receptor beta chains from one specimen sequenced in a study of CD8 T cells in ankylosing spondylitis. TCRdb re-called the 5' RACE reads with MiXCR, one entry per CDR3 protein. The profile covers a few hundred thousand distinct CDR3 sequences, with approximately 24% appearing a single time and about 0.6% taken by the ten largest. Sequenced: blood, either unsorted or a sorted T cell fraction (not recorded which). The source is a male donor with ankylosing spondylitis or in good health (not recorded which).

The chain uses TRBV20-1 and TRBJ1-1, with D uncertain. The CDR3 is 13 residues long. V gave up 0 bases and J gave up 5 bases, with 10 bases separating them. CDR1 and CDR2 from the germline V gene are DFQATT and SNEGSKA (reference sequence). CDR3 DNA sequence: TGCAGTGCTAGAGATTGGGGAGGGACTGAAGCTTTCTTT. Translated, it gives CSARDWGGTEAFF.

This clonotype was counted many times. In DNA, the CDR3 is TGTGCCAGCAGCCGGGACGGGGGGCCTCAGCCCCAGCATTTT. This gives the protein CASSRDGGPQPQHF. This rearrangement joins TRBV7-2 to TRBJ1-5, with D tentatively TRBD1 (6 bases). The CDR3 has 14 amino acids. With 5 bases removed from V and 6 bases from J, the gap between germline ends came to 14 bases. The germline gives CDR1 SGHTA, CDR2 FQGNSA.

This sequence joins TRBV5-6 and TRBJ2-5; 10 nucleotides agree with TRBD2. CDR1 and CDR2 (germline): SGHDT, YYEEEE. CDR3 size: 14 residues. V shed 4 bases, J shed 4 bases, and the junction held 4 bases outside the gene matches. This CDR3 is CASSPLAGVETQYF. As DNA, the CDR3 is TGTGCCAGCAGCCCTCTAGCGGGGGTAGAGACCCAGTACTTC.

The genes are TRBV20-1 and TRBJ2-1; TRBD2 is a possible D gene (5 bases). Germline V gives CDR1 DFQATT, CDR2 SNEGSKA (reference sequence). The V end was cut by 6 bases, the J end by 7 bases, with 13 bases between. CDR3 length equals 12 residues. The CDR3 here is CSAQGGFNEQFF. The CDR3 bases are TGCAGTGCCCAAGGAGGTTTTAATGAGCAGTTCTTC.

The chain combines TRBV20-1 with TRBJ1-5, with TRBD1 identical over 10 bases. The CDR3 consists of 16 residues. With V trimmed by 2 bases and J by 0 bases, 4 bases remained unmatched. In germline, CDR1 is DFQATT, CDR2 SNEGSKA (reference sequence). CDR3 residues: CSARWGQGNSNQPQHF. For the CDR3, the DNA is TGCAGTGCTAGATGGGGACAGGGGAATAGCAATCAGCCCCAGCATTTT.

The chain joins TRBV20-1 to TRBJ1-1, with D maybe TRBD1 (6 bases). V lost 0 bases, J lost 0 bases, and 14 bases lay in between. This CDR3 is 16 amino acids long. Germline CDR1 and CDR2: DFQATT and SNEGSKA (reference sequence). The CDR3 bases are TGCAGTGCTAGAGATCCAAAACAGGGCATGAACACTGAAGCTTTCTTT. Translating it yields CSARDPKQGMNTEAFF.

This clonotype was found many times. The V gene is TRBV20-1, the J gene TRBJ2-7, with a weak D call TRBD2 (5 bases). The CDR3 has 11 residues. With 7 bases removed from V and 1 base from J, the gap between germline ends came to 8 bases. Germline assignment: CDR1 DFQATT and CDR2 SNEGSKA (reference sequence). CDR3 region: CSVRGSYEQYF. The CDR3 DNA is TGCAGTGTCCGGGGATCCTACGAGCAGTACTTC.

The rearrangement uses TRBV5-1 and TRBJ1-2; 10 nucleotides line up with TRBD1. The CDR3 length is 13 residues. V trimming: 2 bases; J trimming: 10 bases; junction bases outside the gene matches: 5. Germline-derived CDR1 and CDR2 are SGHRS and YFSETQ. The CDR3 sequence: CASSFRDRGDYTF. CDR3 DNA: TGCGCCAGCAGCTTCCGGGACAGGGGAGACTACACCTTC.

The sample holds many counts of this clonotype. The CDR3 nucleotides read TGTGCCAGCAGCCCGGGGCCAGATACGCAGTATTTT. Translated: CASSPGPDTQYF. The chain employs TRBV12-3 or TRBV12-4 and TRBJ2-3; D may correspond to TRBD1 or TRBD2 (5 bases each). V shed 6 bases and J shed 4 bases, with 8 bases lying between them. CDR3 size: 12 residues.

At least ten counts were recorded for this clonotype. The J gene is TRBJ2-1, the V gene TRBV10-3, with D possibly being TRBD1 (6 bases). The germline V and J ends were trimmed by 6 bases and 0 bases, with 12 bases remaining between them. Looked up from germline, CDR1 is ENHRY and CDR2 is SYGVKD. The CDR3 has 15 residues. Here the CDR3 DNA reads TGTGCCATCAGCCGTACAGGGAGCTCCTACAATGAGCAGTTCTTC. It translates to CAISRTGSSYNEQFF.

This clonotype was seen just once. The chain is built from TRBV7-6 and TRBJ2-1; D possibly corresponds to TRBD2 (6 bases). This CDR3 spans 13 amino acids. The V gene's germline CDR1 is SGHVS and CDR2 FNYEAQ. V was pared by 3 bases and J by 7 bases, with 10 bases between. CDR3 in amino acids: CASSFSGLNEQFF. The CDR3 bases are TGTGCCAGCAGCTTCTCGGGACTGAATGAGCAGTTCTTC. Complete variable domain (other parts from reference TRBV7-6 and TRBJ2-1): GAGVSQSPRYKVTKRGQDVALRCDPISGHVSLYWYRQALGQGPEFLTYFNYEAQQDKSGLPNDRFSAERPEGSISTLTIQRTEQRDSAMYRCASSFSGLNEQFFGPGTRLTVL.

V is TRBV20-1 and J is TRBJ2-2, with D unclear. V dropped 5 bases and J dropped 5 bases, with 12 bases sitting between them. The CDR3 is 13 residues long. Looked up from germline, CDR1 is DFQATT and CDR2 is SNEGSKA (reference sequence). The CDR3 sequence is CSAQVPRTGELFF. The CDR3 region has the DNA TGCAGTGCTCAAGTCCCGAGGACCGGGGAGCTGTTTTTT.

This chain links TRBV12-2 with TRBJ2-5. TRBV12-2 is noted as a pseudogene. The CDR3 spans 15 residues. CDR3 residues: CASPLSGHLQETEYF. CDR3 DNA sequence: TGTGCAAGTCCCCTTAGTGGGCATCTTCAAGAGACCGAGTACTTC.

In its sample, this clonotype was seen many times. This sequence joins TRBV12-3 or TRBV12-4 and TRBJ2-2, with D perhaps matching TRBD1 or TRBD2 (5 bases each). Trimming removed 6 bases at V and 6 bases at J, with 14 bases between. CDR3 size: 14 residues. The CDR3 region is CASSRGQSPGELFF. CDR3 nucleotides: TGTGCCAGCAGCCGGGGCCAGTCCCCCGGGGAGCTGTTTTTT.

This clonotype was recorded a few times. This rearrangement joins TRBV5-5 to TRBJ2-3, with 10 bases aligning to TRBD1. After removal of 0 bases from V and 9 bases from J, the junction contained 1 base not matched to a gene. CDR1 and CDR2 (germline): SGHKS, YYEKEE (reference sequence). The CDR3 contains 13 residues. The CDR3 protein is CASSLEGQGTQYF. The CDR3 bases are TGTGCCAGCAGCTTGGAGGGACAGGGGACGCAGTATTTT.

The sample holds many counts of this clonotype. The rearrangement uses TRBV20-1 and TRBJ2-3; 11 bases agree with TRBD1. Per the germline V gene, CDR1 is DFQATT and CDR2 is SNEGSKA (reference sequence). The CDR3 sequence is 14 residues long. The CDR3: CSARDRGSTDTQYF. CDR3 in DNA: TGCAGCGCCCGGGACAGGGGGAGCACAGATACGCAGTATTTT.

J is TRBJ2-7 and V is TRBV18; 9 bases fit TRBD1. The germline gives CDR1 KGHSH, CDR2 LQKENI. CDR3 size: 15 residues. J gave up 6 bases and V 3 bases, and 9 bases lay outside the gene matches. CDR3 bases: TGTGCCAGCTCACCGGCCGGACAGGGGCCGGGCGAGCAGTACTTC. Its protein product is CASSPAGQGPGEQYF.

The chain is built from TRBV5-6 and TRBJ2-5, with 8 bases identical to TRBD1. CDR1 is SGHDT and CDR2 is YYEEEE in the germline V gene. This CDR3 comprises 15 residues. The trim removed 0 bases at V and 9 bases at J, leaving 10 bases unmatched. The CDR3 region has the DNA TGTGCCAGCAGCTTGGTTGAGAGGACAGGGCAGTCCCAGTACTTC. Its protein is CASSLVERTGQSQYF.

A word on this clonotype: A much larger clone lies one base from this, so it may be a read error. The chain links TRBV5-1 to TRBJ2-1; D is possibly TRBD2 (6 bases). This CDR3 is 14 amino acids long. V lost 6 bases to trimming and J lost 5 bases, with 15 bases between them. Germline-derived CDR1 and CDR2 are SGHRS and YFSETQ. DNA of the CDR3: TGCGCCAGCAACCGGGACTGGGGAGACAATGAGCAGTTCTTC. Translating gives CASNRDWGDNEQFF.